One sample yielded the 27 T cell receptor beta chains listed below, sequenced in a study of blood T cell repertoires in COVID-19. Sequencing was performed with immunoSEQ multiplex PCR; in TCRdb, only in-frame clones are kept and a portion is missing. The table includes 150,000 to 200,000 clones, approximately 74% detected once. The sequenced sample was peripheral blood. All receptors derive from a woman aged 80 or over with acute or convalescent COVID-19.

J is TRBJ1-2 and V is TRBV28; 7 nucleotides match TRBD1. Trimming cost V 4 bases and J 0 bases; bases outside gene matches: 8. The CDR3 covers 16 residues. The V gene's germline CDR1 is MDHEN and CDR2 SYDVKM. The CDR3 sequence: CASSSGQLPSNYGYTF. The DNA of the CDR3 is TGTGCCAGCAGTTCGGGACAGCTACCTTCTAACTATGGCTACACCTTC.

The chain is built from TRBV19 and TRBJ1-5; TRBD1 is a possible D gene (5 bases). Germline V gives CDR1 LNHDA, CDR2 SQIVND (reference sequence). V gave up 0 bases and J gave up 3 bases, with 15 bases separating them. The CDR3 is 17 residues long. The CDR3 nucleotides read TGTGCCAGTAGTATAGATTGGGGGGATTATGTCAATCAGCCCCAGCATTTT. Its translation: CASSIDWGDYVNQPQHF. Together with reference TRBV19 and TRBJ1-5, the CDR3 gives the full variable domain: DGGITQSPKYLFRKEGQNVTLSCEQNLNHDAMYWYRQDPGQGLRLIYYSQIVNDFQKGDIAEGYSVSREKKESFPLTVTSAQKNPTAFYLCASSIDWGDYVNQPQHFGDGTRLSIL.

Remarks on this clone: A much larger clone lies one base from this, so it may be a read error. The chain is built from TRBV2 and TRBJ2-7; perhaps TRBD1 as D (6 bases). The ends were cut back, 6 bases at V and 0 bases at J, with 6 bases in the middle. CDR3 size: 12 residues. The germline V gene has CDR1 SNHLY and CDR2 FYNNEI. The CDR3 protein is CASRDSSYEQYF. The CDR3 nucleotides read TGTGCCAGCAGGGACAGCTCCTACGAGCAGTACTTC.

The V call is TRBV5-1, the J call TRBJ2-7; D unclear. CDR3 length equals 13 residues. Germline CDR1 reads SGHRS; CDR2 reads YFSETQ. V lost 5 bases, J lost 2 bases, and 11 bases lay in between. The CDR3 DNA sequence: TGCGCCAGCAGTCGGAGCGATGCCTACGAGCAGTACTTC. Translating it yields CASSRSDAYEQYF.

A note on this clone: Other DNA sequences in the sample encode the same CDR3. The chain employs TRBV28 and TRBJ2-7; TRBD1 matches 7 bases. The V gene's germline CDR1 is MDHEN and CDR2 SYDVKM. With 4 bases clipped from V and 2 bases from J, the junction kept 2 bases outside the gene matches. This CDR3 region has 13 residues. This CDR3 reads CASSSGQTYEQYF. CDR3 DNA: TGTGCCAGCAGTTCGGGACAGACCTACGAGCAGTACTTC.

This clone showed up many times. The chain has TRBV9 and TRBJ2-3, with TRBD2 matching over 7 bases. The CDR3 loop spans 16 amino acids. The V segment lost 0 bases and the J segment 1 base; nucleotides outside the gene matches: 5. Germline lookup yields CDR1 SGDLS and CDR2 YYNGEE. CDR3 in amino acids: CASSVERGGGTDTQYF. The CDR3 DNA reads TGTGCCAGCAGCGTAGAGAGGGGAGGGGGCACAGATACGCAGTATTTT.

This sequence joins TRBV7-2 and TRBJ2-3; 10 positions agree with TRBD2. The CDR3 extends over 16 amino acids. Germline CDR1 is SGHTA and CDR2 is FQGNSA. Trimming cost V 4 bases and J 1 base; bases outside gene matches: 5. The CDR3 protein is CASSWGGTSGTDTQYF. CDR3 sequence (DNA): TGTGCCAGCAGCTGGGGCGGGACTAGCGGCACAGATACGCAGTATTTT.

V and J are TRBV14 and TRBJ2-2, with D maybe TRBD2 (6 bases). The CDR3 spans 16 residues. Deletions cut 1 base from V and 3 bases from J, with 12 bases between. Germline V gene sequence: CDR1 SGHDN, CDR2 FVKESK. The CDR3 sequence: CASSQVGGADTGELFF. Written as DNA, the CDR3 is TGTGCCAGCAGCCAAGTGGGCGGGGCCGACACCGGGGAGCTGTTTTTT.

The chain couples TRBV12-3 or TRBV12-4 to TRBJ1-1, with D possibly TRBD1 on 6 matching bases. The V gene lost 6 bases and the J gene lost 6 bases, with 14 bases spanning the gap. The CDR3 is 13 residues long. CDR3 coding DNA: TGTGCCAGCAGATACGACTACAGGGCTGAAGCTTTCTTT. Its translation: CASRYDYRAEAFF.

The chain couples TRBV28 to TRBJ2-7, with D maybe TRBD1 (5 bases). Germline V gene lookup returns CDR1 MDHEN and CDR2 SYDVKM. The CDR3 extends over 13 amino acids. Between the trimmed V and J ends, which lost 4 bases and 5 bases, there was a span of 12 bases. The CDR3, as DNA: TGTGCCAGCAGTTACGGCAGGGTCCACGAGCAGTACTTC. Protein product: CASSYGRVHEQYF.

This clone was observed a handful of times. The CDR3 nucleotides are TGTGCCACCAGTGATACCGGGACAGGGTCAGATACGCAGTATTTT. Its translation: CATSDTGTGSDTQYF. This chain links TRBV24-1 with TRBJ2-3; 9 nucleotides agree with TRBD1. The ends lost 3 bases at V and 4 bases at J; junction bases unmatched: 4. This CDR3 region has 15 residues. Germline CDR1 KGHDR, CDR2 SFDVKD.

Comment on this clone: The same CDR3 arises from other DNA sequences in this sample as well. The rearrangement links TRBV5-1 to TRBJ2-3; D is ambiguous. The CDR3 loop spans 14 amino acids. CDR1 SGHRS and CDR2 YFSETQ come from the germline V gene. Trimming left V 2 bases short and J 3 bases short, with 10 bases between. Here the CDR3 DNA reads TGCGCCAGCAGCTTAAACGCAGGTACAGATACGCAGTATTTT. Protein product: CASSLNAGTDTQYF.

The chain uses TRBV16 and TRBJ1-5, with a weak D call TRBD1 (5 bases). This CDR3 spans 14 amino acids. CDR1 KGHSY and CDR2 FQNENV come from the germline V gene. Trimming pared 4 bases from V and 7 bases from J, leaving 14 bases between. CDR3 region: CASSLSGGEQPQHF. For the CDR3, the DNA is TGTGCCAGCAGCCTTTCCGGGGGGGAACAGCCCCAGCATTTT.

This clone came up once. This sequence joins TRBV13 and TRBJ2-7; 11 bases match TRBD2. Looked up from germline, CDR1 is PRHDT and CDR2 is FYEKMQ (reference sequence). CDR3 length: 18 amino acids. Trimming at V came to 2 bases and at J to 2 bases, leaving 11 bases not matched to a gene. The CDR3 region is CASSLSRKRLAGPYEQYF. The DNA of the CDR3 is TGTGCCAGCAGCTTATCCCGTAAACGACTAGCGGGACCCTACGAGCAGTACTTC.

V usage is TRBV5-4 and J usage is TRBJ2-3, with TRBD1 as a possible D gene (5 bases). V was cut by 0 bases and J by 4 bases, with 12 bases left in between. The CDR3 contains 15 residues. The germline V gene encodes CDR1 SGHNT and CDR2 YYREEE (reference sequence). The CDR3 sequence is CASSLDAGNPDTQYF. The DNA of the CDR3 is TGTGCCAGCAGCTTGGATGCAGGGAACCCAGATACGCAGTATTTT.

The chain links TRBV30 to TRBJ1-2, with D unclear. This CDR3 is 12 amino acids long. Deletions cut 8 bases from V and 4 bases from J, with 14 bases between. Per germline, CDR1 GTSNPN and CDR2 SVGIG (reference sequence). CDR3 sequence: CASNPAVYGYTF. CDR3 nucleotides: TGTGCCAGCAACCCAGCGGTCTATGGCTACACCTTC.

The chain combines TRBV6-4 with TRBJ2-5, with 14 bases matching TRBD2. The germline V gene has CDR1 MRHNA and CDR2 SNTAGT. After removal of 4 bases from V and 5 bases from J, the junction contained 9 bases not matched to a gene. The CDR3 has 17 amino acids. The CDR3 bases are TGTGCCAGCAGTGCGACTAGCGGGAGGGCCCCGGGGGAGACCCAGTACTTC. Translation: CASSATSGRAPGETQYF.

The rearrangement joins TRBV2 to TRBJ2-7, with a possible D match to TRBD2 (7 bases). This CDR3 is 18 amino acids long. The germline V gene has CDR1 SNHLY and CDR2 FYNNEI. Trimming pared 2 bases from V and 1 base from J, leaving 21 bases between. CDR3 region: CASSEWGGLAETSYEQYF. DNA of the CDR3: TGTGCCAGCAGTGAATGGGGGGGGCTAGCGGAAACTTCCTACGAGCAGTACTTC.

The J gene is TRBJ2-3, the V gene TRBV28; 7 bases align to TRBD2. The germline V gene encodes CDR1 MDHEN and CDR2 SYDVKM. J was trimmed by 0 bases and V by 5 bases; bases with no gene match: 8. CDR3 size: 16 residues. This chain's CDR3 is CASSAPLAVSTDTQYF. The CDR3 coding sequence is TGTGCCAGCAGTGCCCCGCTAGCGGTTAGCACAGATACGCAGTATTTT.

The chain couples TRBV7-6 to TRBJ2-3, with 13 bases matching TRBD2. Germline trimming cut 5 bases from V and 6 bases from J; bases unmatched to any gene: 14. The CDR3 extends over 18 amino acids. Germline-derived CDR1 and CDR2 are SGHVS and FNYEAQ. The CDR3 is CASSPKWTSGRGSDTQYF. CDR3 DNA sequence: TGTGCCAGCAGCCCGAAGTGGACTAGCGGGAGAGGAAGCGATACGCAGTATTTT.

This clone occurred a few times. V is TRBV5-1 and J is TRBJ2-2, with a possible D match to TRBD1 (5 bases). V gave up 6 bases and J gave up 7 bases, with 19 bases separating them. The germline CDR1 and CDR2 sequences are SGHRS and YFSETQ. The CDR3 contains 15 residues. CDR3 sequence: CASTLRVGEGGELFF. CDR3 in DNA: TGCGCCAGCACCCTGAGAGTAGGGGAAGGCGGGGAGCTGTTTTTT.

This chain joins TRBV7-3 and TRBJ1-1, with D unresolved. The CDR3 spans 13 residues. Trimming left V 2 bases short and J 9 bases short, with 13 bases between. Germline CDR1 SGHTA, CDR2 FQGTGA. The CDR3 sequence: CASSLHRAGKAFF. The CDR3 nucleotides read TGTGCCAGCAGCTTACACCGTGCGGGGAAAGCTTTCTTT.

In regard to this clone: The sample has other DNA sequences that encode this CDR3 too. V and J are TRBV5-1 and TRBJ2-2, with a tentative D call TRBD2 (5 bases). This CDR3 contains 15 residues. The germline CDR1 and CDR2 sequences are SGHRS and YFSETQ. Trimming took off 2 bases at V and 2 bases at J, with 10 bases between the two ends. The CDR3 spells CASSLNTGNTGELFF. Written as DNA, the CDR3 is TGCGCCAGCAGCTTAAACACGGGAAACACCGGGGAGCTGTTTTTT. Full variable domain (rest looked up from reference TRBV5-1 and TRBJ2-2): KAGVTQTPRYLIKTRGQQVTLSCSPISGHRSVSWYQQTPGQGLQFLFEYFSETQRNKGNFPGRFSGRQFSNSRSEMNVSTLELGDSALYLCASSLNTGNTGELFFGEGSRLTVL.

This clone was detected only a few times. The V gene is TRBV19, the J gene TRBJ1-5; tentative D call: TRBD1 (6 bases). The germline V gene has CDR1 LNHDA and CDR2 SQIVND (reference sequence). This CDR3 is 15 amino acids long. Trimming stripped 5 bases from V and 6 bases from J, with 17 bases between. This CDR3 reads CASSSSGARGQPQHF. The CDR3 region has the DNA TGTGCCAGTAGTTCCTCAGGGGCTCGGGGTCAGCCCCAGCATTTT.

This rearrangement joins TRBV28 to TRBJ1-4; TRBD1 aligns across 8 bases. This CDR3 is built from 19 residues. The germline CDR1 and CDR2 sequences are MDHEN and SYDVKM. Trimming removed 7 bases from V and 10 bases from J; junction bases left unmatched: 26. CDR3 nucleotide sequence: TGTGCCAGCACCTCCCTAACCGATTTTAGGGACAGGACGGGGGGAAAACTGTTTTTT. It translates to CASTSLTDFRDRTGGKLFF.

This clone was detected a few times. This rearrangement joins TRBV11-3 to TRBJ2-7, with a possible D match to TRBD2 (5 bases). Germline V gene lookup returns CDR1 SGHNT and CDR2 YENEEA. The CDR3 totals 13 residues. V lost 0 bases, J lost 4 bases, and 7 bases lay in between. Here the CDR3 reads CASSLEEGYEQYF. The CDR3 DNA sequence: TGTGCCAGCAGCTTAGAAGAGGGTTACGAGCAGTACTTC.

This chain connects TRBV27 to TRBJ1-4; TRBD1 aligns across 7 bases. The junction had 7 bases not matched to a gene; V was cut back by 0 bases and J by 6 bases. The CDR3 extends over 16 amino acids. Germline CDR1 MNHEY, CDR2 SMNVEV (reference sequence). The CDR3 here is CASSLSLTGRHEKLFF. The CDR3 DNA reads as TGTGCCAGCAGTTTATCCCTGACAGGGAGACATGAAAAACTGTTTTTT.